One and the same sample provided the 25 T cell receptor beta chains below, sequenced in a study of cytomegalovirus exposure and HLA in healthy donors. The PCR used 60 Vbeta and 13 Jbeta primers. The assay was immunoSEQ multiplex PCR, and TCRdb's table has in-frame clones only and misses some. The sample data list roughly 70,000 clones. The material sequenced was PBMCs. These TCRs come from a man between 35 and 55 years old in good health and CMV-seronegative.

The rearrangement joins TRBV6-5 to TRBJ1-2; D possibly corresponds to TRBD1 (5 bases). The CDR3 loop spans 15 amino acids. The germline V and J ends were trimmed by 0 bases and 5 bases, with 13 bases remaining between them. From germline, CDR1 is MNHEY and CDR2 SVGAGI. This CDR3 is CASSYSGRGWYGYTF. For the CDR3, the DNA is TGTGCCAGCAGTTACTCTGGTCGGGGGTGGTATGGCTACACCTTC.

The chain combines TRBV10-3 with TRBJ2-1; D remains ambiguous. Looked up from germline, CDR1 is ENHRY and CDR2 is SYGVKD. The CDR3 extends over 13 amino acids. Trimming removed 2 bases at V and 10 bases at J, with 12 bases between. CDR3 loop: CAISEPSSREQFF. CDR3 nucleotides: TGTGCCATCAGTGAGCCCTCGTCTCGGGAGCAGTTCTTC.

The chain has TRBV7-3 and TRBJ2-1; TRBD1 agrees at 9 bases. This CDR3 contains 15 residues. Losses at the gene ends were 2 bases for V and 7 bases for J; bases not matched to a gene: 6. Germline-derived CDR1 and CDR2 are SGHTA and FQGTGA. CDR3 sequence: CASSLQQGAWNEQFF. The CDR3 coding sequence is TGTGCCAGCAGCTTACAACAGGGGGCTTGGAATGAGCAGTTCTTC.

The genes are TRBV19 and TRBJ2-1; 9 bases align to TRBD1. Germline V lookup: CDR1 LNHDA, CDR2 SQIVND (reference sequence). Trimming at V came to 3 bases and at J to 1 base, leaving 1 base not matched to a gene. This CDR3 region has 15 residues. The CDR3 DNA reads TGTGCCAGTAGTATCGGACAGGGGTCCTACAATGAGCAGTTCTTC. The encoded protein is CASSIGQGSYNEQFF.

The chain recombines TRBV2 with TRBJ2-3; tentative D call: TRBD2 (5 bases). This CDR3 region has 14 residues. Trimming left V 4 bases short and J 2 bases short, with 10 bases between. Germline values: CDR1 SNHLY, CDR2 FYNNEI. This CDR3 is CASSADSFTDTQYF. The DNA for the CDR3 is TGTGCCAGCAGTGCGGACTCCTTCACAGATACGCAGTATTTT. Full variable domain (rest looked up from reference TRBV2 and TRBJ2-3): EPEVTQTPSHQVTQMGQEVILRCVPISNHLYFYWYRQILGQKVEFLVSFYNNEISEKSEIFDDQFSVERPDGSNFTLKIRSTKLEDSAMYFCASSADSFTDTQYFGPGTRLTVL.

The chain combines TRBV2 with TRBJ1-1; TRBD1 matches at 7 bases. This CDR3 has 12 residues. Trimming took 7 bases from V and 4 from J; bases not matched to a gene: 3. CDR1 SNHLY and CDR2 FYNNEI come from the germline V gene. CDR3 region: CASKDRVTEAFF. CDR3 in DNA: TGTGCCAGCAAAGACAGGGTCACTGAAGCTTTCTTT.

The chain carries TRBV6-5 and TRBJ2-7, with TRBD2 identical over 7 bases. In germline, CDR1 is MNHEY, CDR2 SVGAGI. With 2 bases clipped from V and 4 bases from J, the junction kept 8 bases outside the gene matches. This CDR3 comprises 15 residues. CDR3 sequence: CASSYAGVGKYEQYF. CDR3 coding DNA: TGTGCCAGCAGTTACGCGGGGGTCGGGAAGTACGAGCAGTACTTC.

The V and J genes are TRBV29-1 and TRBJ2-1; D is possibly TRBD1 (5 bases). Germline loops: CDR1 SQVTM, CDR2 ANQGSEA. The germline V and J ends were trimmed by 5 bases and 7 bases, with 15 bases remaining between them. CDR3 length equals 13 residues. In DNA, the CDR3 is TGCAGCGTTTCAGGGATTCCCGGAAATGAGCAGTTCTTC. Translated: CSVSGIPGNEQFF.

The chain carries TRBV4-1 and TRBJ1-6, with D perhaps matching TRBD1 (5 bases). Germline V gene sequence: CDR1 MGHRA, CDR2 YSYEKL. Deletions cut 0 bases from V and 1 base from J, with 7 bases between. This CDR3 contains 16 residues. CDR3 loop: CASSQDRASYNSPLHF. The CDR3 DNA sequence: TGCGCCAGCAGCCAAGACAGGGCGTCCTATAATTCACCCCTCCACTTT.

The chain recombines TRBV28 with TRBJ1-2, with D perhaps TRBD1 (5 bases). Germline V CDR1 and CDR2: MDHEN, SYDVKM. The CDR3 spans 13 residues. The V end was cut by 5 bases, the J end by 3 bases, with 10 bases between. CDR3 residues: CASSPRVDYGYTF. DNA of the CDR3: TGTGCCAGCAGTCCCAGGGTTGACTATGGCTACACCTTC.

The CDR3 region is CASSLVRGNEQFF. The CDR3 DNA sequence: TGTGCCAGCAGCTTAGTTCGGGGTAATGAGCAGTTCTTC. The chain employs TRBV7-2 and TRBJ2-1, with a possible D match to TRBD2 (5 bases). The CDR3 extends over 13 amino acids. V was trimmed by 1 base and J by 7 bases, leaving 8 bases between them. The germline V gene encodes CDR1 SGHTA and CDR2 FQGNSA.

The gene calls are TRBV11-2 and TRBJ2-3, with 7 bases fitting TRBD2. The germline CDR1 and CDR2 sequences are SGHAT and FQNNGV. This CDR3 contains 14 residues. V was pared by 10 bases and J by 2 bases, with 9 bases of the junction left unmatched. The CDR3 DNA follows: TGTGCCACAGCCCCAGCGGGGAACACAGATACGCAGTATTTT. Protein: CATAPAGNTDTQYF.

This chain links TRBV5-6 with TRBJ1-5; no clear D gene. Between the trimmed V and J ends, which lost 0 bases and 1 base, there was a span of 5 bases. There are 14 residues in the CDR3. The germline CDR1 and CDR2 sequences are SGHDT and YYEEEE. The CDR3 bases are TGTGCCAGCAGCTTGGCGCAGAGCAATCAGCCCCAGCATTTT. Encoded protein: CASSLAQSNQPQHF.

The V call is TRBV30, the J call TRBJ1-3; 9 nucleotides agree with TRBD1. CDR1 and CDR2 from the germline V gene are GTSNPN and SVGIG (reference sequence). Trimming cost V 2 bases and J 2 bases; bases outside gene matches: 1. The CDR3 has 14 amino acids. The CDR3 loop is CAWSTGGAGNTIYF. In DNA, the CDR3 is TGTGCCTGGAGTACAGGGGGCGCTGGAAACACCATATATTTT.

The rearrangement links TRBV7-2 to TRBJ1-2, with TRBD1 as a possible D gene (5 bases). Germline V gene lookup returns CDR1 SGHTA and CDR2 FQGNSA. Between the trimmed V and J ends, which lost 7 bases and 1 base, there was a span of 13 bases. This CDR3 has 14 amino acids. CDR3 loop: CASNPGGGNYGYTF. As DNA, the CDR3 is TGTGCCAGCAATCCCGGGGGGGGTAACTATGGCTACACCTTC.

This chain connects TRBV6-6 to TRBJ1-3; 8 bases align to TRBD1. Looked up from germline, CDR1 is MNHNY and CDR2 is SVGAGI (reference sequence). This CDR3 has 15 residues. The V segment lost 4 bases and the J segment 0 bases; nucleotides outside the gene matches: 2. This CDR3 is CASSWTGHSGNTIYF. The CDR3 DNA is TGTGCCAGCAGTTGGACAGGGCACTCTGGAAACACCATATATTTT.

This rearrangement joins TRBV6-1 to TRBJ2-7; D possibly corresponds to TRBD2 (5 bases). The CDR3 contains 15 residues. Germline V gene data show CDR1 as MNHNS and CDR2 as SASEGT. V lost 0 bases and J 0 bases, leaving 9 bases between the germline ends. The CDR3 reads CASSEAPGSSYEQYF. The DNA for the CDR3 is TGTGCCAGCAGTGAAGCGCCTGGGAGCTCCTACGAGCAGTACTTC.

The V and J genes are TRBV10-3 and TRBJ2-5; 9 nucleotides agree with TRBD2. The CDR3 extends over 15 amino acids. Trimming at V came to 3 bases and at J to 2 bases, leaving 4 bases not matched to a gene. The V gene's germline CDR1 is ENHRY and CDR2 SYGVKD. CDR3 sequence reads: CAISETSGPQETQYF. CDR3 DNA sequence: TGTGCCATCAGTGAAACTAGCGGGCCTCAAGAGACCCAGTACTTC.

Notes on this clone: The same CDR3 is also encoded by other DNA sequences in this sample. The chain links TRBV9 to TRBJ1-3; a weak D match, TRBD1 (6 bases). The germline V and J ends were trimmed by 4 bases and 1 base, with 9 bases remaining between them. The CDR3 is made up of 14 amino acids. CDR1 and CDR2 from the germline V gene are SGDLS and YYNGEE. The chain's CDR3 is CASSPQGSGNTIYF. The DNA for the CDR3 is TGTGCCAGCAGCCCCCAGGGGTCTGGAAACACCATATATTTT.

J is TRBJ2-5 and V is TRBV4-1; D unresolved. V was trimmed by 0 bases and J by 5 bases, leaving 4 bases between them. The germline V gene encodes CDR1 MGHRA and CDR2 YSYEKL. This CDR3 is 12 amino acids long. This CDR3 reads CASSQESETQYF. DNA of the CDR3: TGCGCCAGCAGCCAAGAGTCGGAGACCCAGTACTTC.

This chain links TRBV7-6 with TRBJ2-7, with a weak D call TRBD1 (5 bases). Germline CDR1 and CDR2: SGHVS and FNYEAQ. This CDR3 has 12 amino acids. V was cut by 5 bases and J by 6 bases, with 11 bases left in between. The CDR3 region is CASSPDSGEQYF. CDR3 nucleotides: TGTGCCAGCAGCCCAGACAGTGGCGAGCAGTACTTC.

The V call is TRBV15, the J call TRBJ2-5, with 8 bases that match TRBD2. The germline V gene encodes CDR1 LNHNV and CDR2 YYDKDF (reference sequence). The CDR3 contains 16 residues. V lost 5 bases and J lost 4; bases outside the gene matches: 12. The CDR3 bases are TGTGCCACCAGCTCCACTATGCGGGGGGCAGGAGAGACCCAGTACTTC. Its protein is CATSSTMRGAGETQYF.

The rearrangement uses TRBV6-5 and TRBJ2-7, with no clear D. The V and J ends lost 7 bases and 6 bases respectively, with 10 bases between them. Germline V gene data show CDR1 as MNHEY and CDR2 as SVGAGI. The length of the CDR3 is 11 residues. The CDR3 protein is CASMRRGEQYF. The CDR3 bases are TGTGCCAGCATGCGGCGTGGCGAGCAGTACTTC.

The chain links TRBV5-1 to TRBJ1-1; maybe TRBD1 (5 bases). The CDR3 length is 15 residues. Germline loops: CDR1 SGHRS, CDR2 YFSETQ. Trimming stripped 4 bases from V and 1 base from J, with 14 bases between. The CDR3 nucleotides read TGCGCCAGCAGCCCGGCGGGGGAAGGGAACACTGAAGCTTTCTTT. Protein product: CASSPAGEGNTEAFF.

The gene calls are TRBV10-1 and TRBJ1-5, with D possibly matching TRBD1 (5 bases). Deletions cut 3 bases from V and 2 bases from J, with 23 bases between. CDR1 WNHNN and CDR2 SYGVQD come from the germline V gene (reference sequence). This CDR3 contains 19 residues. CDR3 sequence reads: CASSDFQQPRGGGNQPQHF. CDR3 nucleotide sequence: TGCGCCAGCAGTGACTTTCAGCAACCGAGGGGAGGAGGCAATCAGCCCCAGCATTTT.